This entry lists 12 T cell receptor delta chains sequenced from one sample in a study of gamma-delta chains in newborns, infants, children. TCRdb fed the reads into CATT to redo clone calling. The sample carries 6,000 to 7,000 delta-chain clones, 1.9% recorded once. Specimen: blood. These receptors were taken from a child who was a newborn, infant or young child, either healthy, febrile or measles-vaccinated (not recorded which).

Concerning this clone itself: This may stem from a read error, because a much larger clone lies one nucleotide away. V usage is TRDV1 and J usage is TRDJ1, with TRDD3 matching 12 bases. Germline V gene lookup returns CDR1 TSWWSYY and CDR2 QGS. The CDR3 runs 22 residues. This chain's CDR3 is CALGERPATGGYLGLFTDELIF. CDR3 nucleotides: TGTGCTCTTGGGGAACGTCCCGCGACTGGGGGATACCTCGGACTATTTACCGATGAACTCATCTTT.

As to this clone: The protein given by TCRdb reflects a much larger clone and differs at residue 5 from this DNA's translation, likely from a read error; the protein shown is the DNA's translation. This CDR3 is CACDALGEDTRQMFF. The DNA of the CDR3 is TGTGCCTGTGACGCACTGGGGGAGGACACCCGACAGATGTTTTTC. The V gene is TRDV2, the J gene TRDJ3; 9 bases are shared with TRDD3. The V segment lost 3 bases and the J segment 6 bases; nucleotides outside the gene matches: 2. Germline values: CDR1 GEAIGNYY, CDR2 EKD. CDR3 length equals 15 residues.

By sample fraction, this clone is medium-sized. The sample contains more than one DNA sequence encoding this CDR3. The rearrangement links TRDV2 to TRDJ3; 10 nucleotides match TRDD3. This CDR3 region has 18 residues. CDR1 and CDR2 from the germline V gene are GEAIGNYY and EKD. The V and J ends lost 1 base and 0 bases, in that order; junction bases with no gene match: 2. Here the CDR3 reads CACDTGGYGSWDTRQMFF. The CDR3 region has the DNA TGTGCCTGTGACACGGGGGGATACGGCTCCTGGGACACCCGACAGATGTTTTTC.

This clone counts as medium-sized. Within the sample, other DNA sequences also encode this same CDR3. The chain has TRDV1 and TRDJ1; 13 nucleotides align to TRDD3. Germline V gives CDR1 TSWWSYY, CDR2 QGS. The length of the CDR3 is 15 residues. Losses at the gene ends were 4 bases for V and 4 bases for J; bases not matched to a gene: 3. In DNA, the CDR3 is TGTGCTCTTGGGGCTACTGGGGGATACGTCGATAAACTCATCTTT. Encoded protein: CALGATGGYVDKLIF.

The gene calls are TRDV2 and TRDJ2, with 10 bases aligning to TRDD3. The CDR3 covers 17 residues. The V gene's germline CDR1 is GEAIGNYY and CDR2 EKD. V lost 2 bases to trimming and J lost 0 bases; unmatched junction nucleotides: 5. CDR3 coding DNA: TGTGCCTGTGACAGTCTACTGGGGGATGCTTTGACAGCACAACTCTTCTTT. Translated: CACDSLLGDALTAQLFF.

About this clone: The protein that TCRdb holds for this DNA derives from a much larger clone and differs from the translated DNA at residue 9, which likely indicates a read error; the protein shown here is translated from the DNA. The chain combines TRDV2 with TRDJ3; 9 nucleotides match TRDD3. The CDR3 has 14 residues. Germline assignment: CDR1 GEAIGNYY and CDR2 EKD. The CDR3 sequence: CAVGGYWDARQMFF. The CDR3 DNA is TGTGCTGTGGGGGGATACTGGGACGCCCGACAGATGTTTTTC.

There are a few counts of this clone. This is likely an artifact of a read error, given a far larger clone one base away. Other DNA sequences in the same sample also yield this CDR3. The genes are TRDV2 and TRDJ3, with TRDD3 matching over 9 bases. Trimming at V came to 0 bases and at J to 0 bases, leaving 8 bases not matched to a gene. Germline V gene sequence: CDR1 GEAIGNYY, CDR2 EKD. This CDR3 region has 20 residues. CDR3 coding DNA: TGTGCCTGTGACACCGTGCTGGGGGATTCGAGCTCCTGGGACACCCGACAGATGTTTTTC. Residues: CACDTVLGDSSSWDTRQMFF.

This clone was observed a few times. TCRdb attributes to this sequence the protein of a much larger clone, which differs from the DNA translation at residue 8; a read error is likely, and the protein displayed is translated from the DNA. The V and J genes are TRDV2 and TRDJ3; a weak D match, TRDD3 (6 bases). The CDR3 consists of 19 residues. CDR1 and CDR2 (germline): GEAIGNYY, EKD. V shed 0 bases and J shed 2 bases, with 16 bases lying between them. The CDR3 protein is CACDTVREIRAWDTRQMFF. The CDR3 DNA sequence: TGTGCCTGTGACACCGTCCGGGAGATACGGGCCTGGGACACCCGACAGATGTTTTTC.

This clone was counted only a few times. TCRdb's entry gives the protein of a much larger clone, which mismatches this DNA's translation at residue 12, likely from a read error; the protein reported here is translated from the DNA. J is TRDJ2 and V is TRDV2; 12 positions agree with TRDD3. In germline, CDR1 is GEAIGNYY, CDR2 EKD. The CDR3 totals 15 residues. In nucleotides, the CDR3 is TGTGCCTGTGACTCCCTCTCTGGGGGATACGCACACCTCTTCTTT. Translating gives CACDSLSGGYAHLFF.

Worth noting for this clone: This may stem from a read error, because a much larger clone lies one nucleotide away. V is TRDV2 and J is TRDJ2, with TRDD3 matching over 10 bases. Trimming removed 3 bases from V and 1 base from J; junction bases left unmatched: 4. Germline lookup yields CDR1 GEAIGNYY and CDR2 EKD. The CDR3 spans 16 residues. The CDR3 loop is CACDALGDYLTAQLFF. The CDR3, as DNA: TGTGCCTGTGACGCACTGGGGGATTATTTGACAGCACAACTCTTCTTT.

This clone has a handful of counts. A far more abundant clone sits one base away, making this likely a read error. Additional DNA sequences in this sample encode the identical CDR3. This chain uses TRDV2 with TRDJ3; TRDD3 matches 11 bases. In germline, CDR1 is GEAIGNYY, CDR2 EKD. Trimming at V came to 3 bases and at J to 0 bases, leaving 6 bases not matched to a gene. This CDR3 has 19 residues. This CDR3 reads CACDPVLGDSSWDTRQMFF. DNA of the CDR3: TGTGCCTGTGACCCCGTACTGGGGGATAGCTCCTGGGACACCCGACAGATGTTTTTC.

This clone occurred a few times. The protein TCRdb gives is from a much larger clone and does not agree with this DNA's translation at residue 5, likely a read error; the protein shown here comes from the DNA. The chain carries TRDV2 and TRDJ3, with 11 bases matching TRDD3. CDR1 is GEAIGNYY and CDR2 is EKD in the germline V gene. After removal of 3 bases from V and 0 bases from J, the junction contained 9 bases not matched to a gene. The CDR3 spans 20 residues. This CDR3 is CACDALLGDKSSWDTRQMFF. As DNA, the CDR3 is TGTGCCTGTGACGCCCTACTGGGGGATAAAAGCTCCTGGGACACCCGACAGATGTTTTTC.